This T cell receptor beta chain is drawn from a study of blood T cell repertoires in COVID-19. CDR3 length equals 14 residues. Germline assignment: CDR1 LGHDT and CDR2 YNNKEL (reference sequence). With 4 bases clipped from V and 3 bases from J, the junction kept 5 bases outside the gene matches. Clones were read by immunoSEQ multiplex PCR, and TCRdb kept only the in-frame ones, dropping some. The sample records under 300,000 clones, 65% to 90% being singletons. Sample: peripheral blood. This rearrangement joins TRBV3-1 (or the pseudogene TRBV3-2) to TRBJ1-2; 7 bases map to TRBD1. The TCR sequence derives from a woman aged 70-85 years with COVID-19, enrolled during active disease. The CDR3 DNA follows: TGTGCCAGCAGCCCACTTGACAGGGACTATGGCTACACCTTC. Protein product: CASSPLDRDYGYTF.